The entry that follows covers one T cell receptor beta chain sequence. The source of the sample is a study of control samples from healthy donors and cancer patients. The repertoire was sequenced with immunoSEQ multiplex PCR; TCRdb's copy has only in-frame clones and lacks some. The profile shows about 95,000 clones, around 85% of them singletons. Germline-derived CDR1 and CDR2 are SGHTS and YDEGEE. This CDR3 is 18 amino acids long. Trimming left V 1 base short and J 0 bases short, with 17 bases between. The sample consisted of blood. The chain has TRBV5-8 and TRBJ1-3; D is perhaps TRBD1 (5 bases). This TCR came from a man aged 25-45 years in good health. CDR3 nucleotides: TGTGCCAGCAGCTTGTGGATTGTAATGGGGGACTCTGGAAACACCATATATTTT. Its protein is CASSLWIVMGDSGNTIYF.